This TCR beta chain is from a study of technical replicates of blood from four donors. Losses at the gene ends were 4 bases for V and 0 bases for J; bases not matched to a gene: 5. This CDR3 is built from 15 residues. Germline CDR1 MNHEY, CDR2 SVGAGI. Clones were read by immunoSEQ multiplex PCR, and TCRdb kept only the in-frame ones, dropping some. The table lists 40,000 to 60,000 clones, approximately 90% of them singletons. By share of the sample, this clone is medium-sized (0.01 to 0.1%). The clonotype was recovered from a human donor in good health. Some clones in this sample may be carry-over from other donors' samples. The source material was PBMCs. V and J are TRBV6-5 and TRBJ1-1, with 7 positions matching TRBD1. CDR3 DNA sequence: TGTGCCAGCAGTTTTACCGGGACAGTGAACACTGAAGCTTTCTTT. Translated: CASSFTGTVNTEAFF.